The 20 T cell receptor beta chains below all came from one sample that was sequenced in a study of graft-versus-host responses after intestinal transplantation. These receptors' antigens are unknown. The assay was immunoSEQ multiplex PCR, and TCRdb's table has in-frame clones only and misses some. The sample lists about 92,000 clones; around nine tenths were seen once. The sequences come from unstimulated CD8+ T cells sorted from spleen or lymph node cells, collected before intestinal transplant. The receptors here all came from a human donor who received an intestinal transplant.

The CDR3 is CASSYGTSTYEQYF. CDR3 in DNA: TGTGCCAGCAGTTACGGGACGTCGACCTACGAGCAGTACTTC. J is TRBJ2-7 and V is TRBV6-5; D tentatively reads TRBD1 or TRBD2 (5 bases each). Trimming removed 2 bases at V and 2 bases at J, with 10 bases between. The CDR3 has 14 residues. Germline assignment: CDR1 MNHEY and CDR2 SVGAGI.

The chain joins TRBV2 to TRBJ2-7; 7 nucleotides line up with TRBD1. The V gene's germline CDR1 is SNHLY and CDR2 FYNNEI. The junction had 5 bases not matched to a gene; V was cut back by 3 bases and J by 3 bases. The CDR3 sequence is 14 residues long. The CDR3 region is CASSDWDRNYEQYF. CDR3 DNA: TGTGCCAGCAGTGACTGGGACAGAAACTACGAGCAGTACTTC.

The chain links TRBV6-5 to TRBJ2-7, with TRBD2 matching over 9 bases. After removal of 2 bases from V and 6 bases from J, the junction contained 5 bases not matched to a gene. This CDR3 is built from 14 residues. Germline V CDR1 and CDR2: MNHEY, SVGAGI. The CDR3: CASSYTRGGVEQYF. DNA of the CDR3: TGTGCCAGCAGTTACACGCGGGGGGGGGTCGAGCAGTACTTC.

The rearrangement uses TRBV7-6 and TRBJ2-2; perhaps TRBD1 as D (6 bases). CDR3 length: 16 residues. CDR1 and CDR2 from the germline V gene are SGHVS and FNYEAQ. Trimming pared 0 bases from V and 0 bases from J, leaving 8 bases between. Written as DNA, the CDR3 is TGTGCCAGCAGCTTAGCACAGGGACCGAACACCGGGGAGCTGTTTTTT. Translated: CASSLAQGPNTGELFF.

This chain's CDR3 is CASSLGLGGAGRDDTEAFF. The DNA of the CDR3 is TGTGCCAGCAGCTTAGGTCTGGGGGGCGCCGGGCGAGACGACACTGAAGCTTTCTTT. This chain links TRBV11-2 with TRBJ1-1, with TRBD1 as a possible D gene (6 bases). Germline V gives CDR1 SGHAT, CDR2 FQNNGV. Trimming cost V 1 base and J 3 bases, with 24 bases left between them. CDR3 size: 19 residues.

CDR3 bases: TGTGCCAGCAGTGAAGGGACAGGGGTATGGTATGGCTACACCTTC. Protein sequence: CASSEGTGVWYGYTF. The chain recombines TRBV6-1 with TRBJ1-2; 9 bases map to TRBD1. Germline-derived CDR1 and CDR2 are MNHNS and SASEGT. CDR3 length: 15 amino acids. Germline trimming cut 1 base from V and 5 bases from J; bases unmatched to any gene: 5.

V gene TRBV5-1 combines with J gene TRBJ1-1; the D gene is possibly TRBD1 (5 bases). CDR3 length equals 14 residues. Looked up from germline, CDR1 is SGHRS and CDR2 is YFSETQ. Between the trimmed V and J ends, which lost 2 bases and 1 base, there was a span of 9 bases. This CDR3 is CASSLSGGNTEAFF. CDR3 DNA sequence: TGCGCCAGCAGCTTATCGGGGGGGAACACTGAAGCTTTCTTT. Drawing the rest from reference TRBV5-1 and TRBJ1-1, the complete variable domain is KAGVTQTPRYLIKTRGQQVTLSCSPISGHRSVSWYQQTPGQGLQFLFEYFSETQRNKGNFPGRFSGRQFSNSRSEMNVSTLELGDSALYLCASSLSGGNTEAFFGQGTRLTVV.

This CDR3 is CASSYRDGRLANGYTF. The CDR3 DNA reads TGTGCCAGCAGCTACCGGGACGGTCGATTAGCAAATGGCTACACCTTC. The chain carries TRBV13 and TRBJ1-2, with D perhaps TRBD1 (5 bases). CDR1 is PRHDT and CDR2 is FYEKMQ in the germline V gene (reference sequence). V lost 4 bases to trimming and J lost 6 bases, with 21 bases between them. This CDR3 comprises 16 residues.

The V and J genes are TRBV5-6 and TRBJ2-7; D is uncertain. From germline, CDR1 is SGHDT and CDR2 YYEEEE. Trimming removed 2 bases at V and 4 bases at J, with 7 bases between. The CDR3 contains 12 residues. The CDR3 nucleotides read TGTGCCAGCAGCTTAAAGGATTACGAGCAGTACTTC. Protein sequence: CASSLKDYEQYF.

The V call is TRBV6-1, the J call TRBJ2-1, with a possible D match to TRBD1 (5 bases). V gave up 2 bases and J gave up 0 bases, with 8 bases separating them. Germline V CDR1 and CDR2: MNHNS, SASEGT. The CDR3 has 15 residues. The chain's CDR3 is CASSEYDSSYNEQFF. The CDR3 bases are TGTGCCAGCAGTGAATATGACAGCTCCTACAATGAGCAGTTCTTC.

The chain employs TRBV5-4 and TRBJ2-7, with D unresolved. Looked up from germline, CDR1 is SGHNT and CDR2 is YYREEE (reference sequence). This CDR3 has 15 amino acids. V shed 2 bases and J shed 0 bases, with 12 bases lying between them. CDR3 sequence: CASSLEVLDSYEQYF. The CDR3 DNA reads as TGTGCCAGCAGCTTAGAAGTGTTAGACTCCTACGAGCAGTACTTC.

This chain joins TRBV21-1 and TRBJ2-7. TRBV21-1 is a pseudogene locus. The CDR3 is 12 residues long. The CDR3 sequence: CASSKVKGEQYF. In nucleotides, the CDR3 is TGTGCCAGCAGCAAAGTTAAAGGCGAGCAGTACTTC.

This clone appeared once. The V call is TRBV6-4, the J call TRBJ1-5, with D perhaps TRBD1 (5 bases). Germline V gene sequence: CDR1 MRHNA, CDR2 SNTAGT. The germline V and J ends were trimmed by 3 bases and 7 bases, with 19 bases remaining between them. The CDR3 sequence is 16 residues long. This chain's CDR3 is CASSDSGTIDAQPQHF. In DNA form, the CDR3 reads TGTGCCAGCAGTGATTCCGGGACGATAGATGCACAGCCCCAGCATTTT.

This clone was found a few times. DNA of the CDR3: TGCAGCGTTGACGGGGGGGGAGGCACTGAAGCTTTCTTT. This codes for CSVDGGGGTEAFF. The rearrangement joins TRBV29-1 to TRBJ1-1; maybe TRBD1 (5 bases). The CDR3 consists of 13 residues. Trimming removed 3 bases at V and 4 bases at J, with 12 bases between. Germline CDR1 reads SQVTM; CDR2 reads ANQGSEA.

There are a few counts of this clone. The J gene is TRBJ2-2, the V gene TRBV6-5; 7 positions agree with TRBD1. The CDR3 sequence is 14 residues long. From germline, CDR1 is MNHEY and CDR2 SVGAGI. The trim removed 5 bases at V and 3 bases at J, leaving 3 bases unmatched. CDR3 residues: CASSEGQDTGELFF. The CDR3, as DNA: TGTGCCAGCAGTGAAGGACAGGACACCGGGGAGCTGTTTTTT.

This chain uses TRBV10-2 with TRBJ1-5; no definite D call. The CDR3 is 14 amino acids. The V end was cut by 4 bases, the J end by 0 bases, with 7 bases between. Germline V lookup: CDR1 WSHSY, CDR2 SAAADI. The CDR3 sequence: CASSGRNSNQPQHF. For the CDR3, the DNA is TGCGCCAGCAGTGGGCGCAATAGCAATCAGCCCCAGCATTTT.

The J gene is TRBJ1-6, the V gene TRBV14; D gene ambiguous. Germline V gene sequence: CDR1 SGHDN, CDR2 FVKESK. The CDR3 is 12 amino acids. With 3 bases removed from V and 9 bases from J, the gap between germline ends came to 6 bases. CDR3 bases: TGTGCCAGCAGCCAGGGTATTTCACCCCTCCACTTT. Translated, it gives CASSQGISPLHF.

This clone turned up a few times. The CDR3 loop reads CASSSQVEGNQPQHF. CDR3 in DNA: TGTGCCAGCAGTTCCCAGGTCGAGGGCAATCAGCCCCAGCATTTT. The chain recombines TRBV6-1 with TRBJ1-5; D not resolved. This CDR3 region has 15 residues. CDR1 is MNHNS and CDR2 is SASEGT in the germline V gene. V lost 5 bases and J lost 2, with 13 bases in between.

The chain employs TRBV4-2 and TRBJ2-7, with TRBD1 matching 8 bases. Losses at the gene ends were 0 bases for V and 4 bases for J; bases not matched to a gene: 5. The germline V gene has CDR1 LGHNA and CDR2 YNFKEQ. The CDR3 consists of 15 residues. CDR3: CASSQERTGQYEQYF. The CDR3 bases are TGTGCCAGCAGCCAAGAGAGGACAGGGCAATACGAGCAGTACTTC.

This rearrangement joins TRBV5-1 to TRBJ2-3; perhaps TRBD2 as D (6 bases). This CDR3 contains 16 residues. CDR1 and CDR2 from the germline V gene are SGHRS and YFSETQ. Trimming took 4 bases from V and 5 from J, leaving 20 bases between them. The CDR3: CASSMLPGAEGDTQYF. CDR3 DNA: TGCGCCAGCAGCATGCTACCGGGAGCAGAAGGAGATACGCAGTATTTT.